This T cell receptor (beta chain) came from a study of blood T cell repertoires in COVID-19. Study-level information: Specimens from acute and convalescent COVID-19 originated in the United States, Italy and Spain. T cells, B-cell-depleted T cells, or PBMCs provided the cDNA or gDNA that served as material.

In the study's own analysis: Reference gene primers were amplified, and this amplification served to estimate nucleated cell counts. Clones were read by immunoSEQ multiplex PCR, and TCRdb kept only the in-frame ones, dropping some. The D gene and trimming were derived from the DNA, and the V and J assignments and clone size from that table. Here the sample spans over 200,000 clones, more than 70% being singletons. Germline assignment: CDR1 MNHEY and CDR2 SVGAGI. V shed 6 bases and J 4 bases; nucleotides not matched to a gene: 9. This CDR3 has 15 residues. The clonotype comes from an elderly man with acute or convalescent COVID-19. Sequencing was carried out using peripheral blood. The J gene is TRBJ2-7, the V gene TRBV6-5; TRBD1 aligns across 10 bases. CDR3 in DNA: TGTGCCAGCAGACAGGACGGACAGGGGGTATACGAGCAGTACTTC. Translation gives CASRQDGQGVYEQYF.